The clone carrying this T cell receptor (beta chain) was detected only a few times. Its cognate antigen is unknown. The second PCR ran about 6 to 12 cycles with a sample-barcoded 5' primer and J-beta primers. The template-switch adaptor was a 5' adaptor with 12 random nucleotides. It tagged each cDNA molecule. TCRdb independently ran MiXCR on the 5' RACE reads; one entry per CDR3 protein. The sample records around 580,000 distinct CDR3 sequences, around half being singletons. This record comes from a study of blood T cells in healthy people across ages. Notes on the study in general: Diversity of TCR beta per million T cells declined in a roughly linear way with age. Underestimates were what the diversity estimates from one million T cells were considered to be.

CDR3 size: 15 residues. Trimming cost V 6 bases and J 6 bases, with 19 bases left between them. Sequencing was carried out using blood. This rearrangement joins TRBV12-3 or TRBV12-4 to TRBJ2-3; TRBD2 might be the D (6 bases). This receptor was obtained from a man aged 80 or over in good health. CDR3 DNA sequence: TGTGCCAGCAGAACAACAGCGGGTCAAGGGGATACGCAGTATTTT. This sequence encodes CASRTTAGQGDTQYF.